This paragraph reports one T cell receptor beta chain. The antigen it recognizes is unknown. No much larger clonotype is one base removed from it; base qualities were not supplied. From the cysteine up to the phenylalanine, the CDR3 has a length of 15 residues. Only the CDR3 DNA stays, 45 bases, in frame from base 1. Germline trimming amounts to 6 bases on V and 3 bases on J, with 8 as the count of junction bases outside the gene matches. The germline V gene encodes CDR1 SEHNR and CDR2 FQNEAQ (reference sequence). The sample is drawn from a study of control samples from healthy donors and cancer patients (dated by TCRdb to about 2020). To prepare the library, the immunoSEQ multiplex PCR assay was applied. As stored in TCRdb, this immuneACCESS dataset retains in-frame rearrangements with V and J assigned. A fraction of the clones does not appear; measured against another copy, unresolved V genes explain less than half of the discrepancy, and the remainder lacks a known reason. The sample table contains roughly 130,000 clones; only one count was recorded for 75% to 95% of them. The ten most abundant clones make up around 7.9% of the sample.

The sample was blood. Recombination linked TRBV7-9 to TRBJ1-3; 7 bases in between match TRBD1. The TCR comes from a young man in good health. The DNA sequence reads TGTGCCAGCAGGAAAACAGGGGAAGGTGGAAACACCATATATTTT. This is translated as CASRKTGEGGNTIYF.